The 21 T cell receptor beta chains given below trace back to one sample, sequenced in a study of shared clonotypes between healthy human individuals. Profiled with immunoSEQ multiplex PCR; TCRdb holds only in-frame clones, not every one. This table has roughly 2.5 million clones, 85% to 95% appearing once. Sequences were obtained from naive CD4+ T cells sorted from blood. This sample's subset: CD45RA+ positively selected. These receptors originate from a man younger than 35 in good health.

This rearrangement joins TRBV2 to TRBJ2-3, with 8 positions matching TRBD2. Unmatched junction bases numbered 4, after V lost 7 bases and J lost 4 bases. Germline V gene data show CDR1 as SNHLY and CDR2 as FYNNEI. The CDR3 totals 13 residues. The DNA of the CDR3 is TGTGCCAGCAAGGCGGGAGGCCCAGATACGCAGTATTTT. This gives the protein CASKAGGPDTQYF.

The V gene is TRBV7-2, the J gene TRBJ2-5; 10 bases map to TRBD1. The CDR3 runs to 16 residues. Per the germline V gene, CDR1 is SGHTA and CDR2 is FQGNSA. V lost 0 bases to trimming and J lost 1 base; unmatched junction nucleotides: 2. The DNA of the CDR3 is TGTGCCAGCAGCTTAGCCGGGACAGGGGTCCAAGAGACCCAGTACTTC. Translating gives CASSLAGTGVQETQYF.

As for this clone: Other DNA variants within this sample encode the same CDR3. The chain uses TRBV9 and TRBJ2-2, with D perhaps matching TRBD1 (6 bases). There are 16 residues in the CDR3. The germline gives CDR1 SGDLS, CDR2 YYNGEE. V was shortened by 0 bases and J by 2 bases, with 11 bases between the two germline ends. CDR3 sequence (DNA): TGTGCCAGCAGCGTAGCTGGGGGCGGTAACACCGGGGAGCTGTTTTTT. Protein: CASSVAGGGNTGELFF.

About this clone: Other DNA variants within this sample encode the same CDR3. The chain links TRBV6-1 to TRBJ2-7; 9 positions agree with TRBD1. The CDR3 contains 14 residues. V shed 6 bases and J 2 bases; nucleotides not matched to a gene: 5. Looked up from germline, CDR1 is MNHNS and CDR2 is SASEGT. The CDR3 DNA follows: TGTGCCAGCAGACGGACAGGGGAAGCCTACGAGCAGTACTTC. Protein product: CASRRTGEAYEQYF.

V and J are TRBV6-5 and TRBJ2-2; 7 bases line up with TRBD1. Germline CDR1 is MNHEY and CDR2 is SVGAGI. J lost 10 bases, V lost 0 bases, and 8 bases had no gene match. The CDR3 runs 15 residues. The CDR3 region has the DNA TGTGCCAGCAGTTACTCGGGACAGCCCCACGAGGAGCTGTTTTTT. Translating it yields CASSYSGQPHEELFF.

The gene calls are TRBV30 and TRBJ1-3; D perhaps matches TRBD1 (5 bases). Trimming took 1 base from V and 0 from J, leaving 22 bases between them. Germline V gives CDR1 GTSNPN, CDR2 SVGIG (reference sequence). This CDR3 is 19 amino acids long. CDR3 region: CAWSEGPPPGPISGNTIYF. DNA of the CDR3: TGTGCCTGGAGTGAGGGTCCTCCGCCGGGACCGATCTCTGGAAACACCATATATTTT.

The chain employs TRBV6-1 and TRBJ2-1; either TRBD1 or TRBD2 may fit D (8 bases each). This CDR3 comprises 15 residues. Germline V gives CDR1 MNHNS, CDR2 SASEGT. V lost 7 bases, J lost 4 bases, and 17 bases lay in between. CDR3 in amino acids: CASTGGGQAYNEQFF. The DNA for the CDR3 is TGTGCCAGCACGGGGGGGGGACAGGCGTACAATGAGCAGTTCTTC.

Worth noting for this clone: Other DNA sequences within the sample encode an identical CDR3. The gene calls are TRBV9 and TRBJ2-5, with 11 nucleotides matching TRBD2. The germline V gene has CDR1 SGDLS and CDR2 YYNGEE. Unmatched junction bases numbered 3, after V lost 0 bases and J lost 2 bases. The CDR3 is 16 amino acids. As DNA, the CDR3 is TGTGCCAGCAGCGTAGGGATAGCGGGGGGGCAAGAGACCCAGTACTTC. Amino acid sequence: CASSVGIAGGQETQYF. Full variable domain (rest looked up from reference TRBV9 and TRBJ2-5): DSGVTQTPKHLITATGQRVTLRCSPRSGDLSVYWYQQSLDQGLQFLIQYYNGEERAKGNILERFSAQQFPDLHSELNLSSLELGDSALYFCASSVGIAGGQETQYFGPGTRLLVL.

The CDR3 sequence: CAISESGASWDQPQHF. The CDR3 nucleotides are TGTGCCATCAGTGAGTCGGGGGCATCATGGGATCAGCCCCAGCATTTT. This sequence joins TRBV10-3 and TRBJ1-5; tentatively, D is TRBD1 (6 bases). Trimming took off 0 bases at V and 5 bases at J, with 14 bases between the two ends. Germline loops: CDR1 ENHRY, CDR2 SYGVKD. The CDR3 length is 16 residues.

The J gene is TRBJ1-3, the V gene TRBV6-5; D is unclear. This CDR3 region has 15 residues. CDR1 MNHEY and CDR2 SVGAGI come from the germline V gene. V was pared by 5 bases and J by 1 base, with 12 bases between. The CDR3 spells CASSNLGQSGNTIYF. In nucleotides, the CDR3 is TGTGCCAGCAGTAACCTAGGGCAGTCTGGAAACACCATATATTTT.

The genes are TRBV7-9 and TRBJ2-7; no clear D. Trimming left V 1 base short and J 2 bases short, with 21 bases between. Germline V lookup: CDR1 SEHNR, CDR2 FQNEAQ (reference sequence). This CDR3 has 18 amino acids. CDR3 DNA: TGTGCCAGCAGCTTAGTGTCCTTTGGGGAAAACAAAACCTACGAGCAGTACTTC. Amino acid sequence: CASSLVSFGENKTYEQYF.

The chain couples TRBV7-9 to TRBJ2-3; D is unresolved. The CDR3 has 12 residues. The germline gives CDR1 SEHNR, CDR2 FQNEAQ (reference sequence). The V end lost 1 base, the J end lost 7 bases, and 6 bases lay between the germline ends. The CDR3 here is CASSLGGNTQYF. CDR3 coding DNA: TGTGCCAGCAGCTTAGGCGGTAATACGCAGTATTTT.

The chain recombines TRBV19 with TRBJ1-6; a possible D gene is TRBD1 (6 bases). The V end was cut by 1 base, the J end by 5 bases, with 18 bases between. From germline, CDR1 is LNHDA and CDR2 SQIVND (reference sequence). CDR3 length: 18 amino acids. The CDR3 DNA reads TGTGCCAGTAGTATAGGCACAGGGATCACGAGGAATAATTCACCCCTCCACTTT. Its translation: CASSIGTGITRNNSPLHF.

This chain connects TRBV6-5 to TRBJ1-1, with a possible D match to TRBD1 (5 bases). This CDR3 region has 12 residues. Trimming took 2 bases from V and 9 from J, leaving 10 bases between them. Germline CDR1 and CDR2: MNHEY and SVGAGI. The CDR3 spells CASSYIEGKAFF. CDR3 DNA: TGTGCCAGCAGTTACATAGAGGGGAAAGCTTTCTTT.

The genes are TRBV7-2 and TRBJ2-7, with D perhaps being TRBD1 or TRBD2 (5 bases each). The ends were cut back, 4 bases at V and 2 bases at J, with 12 bases in the middle. The CDR3 is 14 residues long. CDR1 and CDR2 (germline): SGHTA, FQGNSA. The CDR3 DNA is TGTGCCAGCAGCTCGGGACCGCCCGCCTACGAGCAGTACTTC. Amino acids: CASSSGPPAYEQYF.

V gene TRBV5-5 combines with J gene TRBJ2-5; 8 nucleotides line up with TRBD1. Trimming at V came to 4 bases and at J to 5 bases, leaving 4 bases not matched to a gene. The length of the CDR3 is 13 residues. In germline, CDR1 is SGHKS, CDR2 YYEKEE (reference sequence). This CDR3 reads CASSMTGVETQYF. The CDR3 DNA reads as TGTGCCAGCAGCATGACAGGGGTTGAGACCCAGTACTTC.

The V call is TRBV25-1, the J call TRBJ2-1, with TRBD2 matching 10 bases. The CDR3 loop spans 14 amino acids. Germline assignment: CDR1 MGHDK and CDR2 SYGVNS. V gave up 4 bases and J gave up 7 bases; unmatched junction bases: 4. The CDR3 bases are TGTGCCAGCAGTGGCGATAGCGGGAGGAATGAGCAGTTCTTC. Protein sequence: CASSGDSGRNEQFF.

The chain uses TRBV7-9 and TRBJ1-1; perhaps TRBD1 as D (5 bases). The V and J ends lost 2 bases and 4 bases respectively, with 11 bases between them. CDR3 size: 14 residues. The germline CDR1 and CDR2 sequences are SEHNR and FQNEAQ (reference sequence). CDR3 nucleotide sequence: TGTGCCAGCAGCTTAAATGAGGGGTTCACTGAAGCTTTCTTT. It translates to CASSLNEGFTEAFF.

V and J are TRBV18 and TRBJ2-7; TRBD1 agrees at 11 bases. Per the germline V gene, CDR1 is KGHSH and CDR2 is LQKENI. This CDR3 contains 14 residues. The junction had 2 bases not matched to a gene; V was cut back by 1 base and J by 6 bases. CDR3 coding DNA: TGTGCCAGCTCACCACTTGGACAGGGGGCCGAGCAGTACTTC. This codes for CASSPLGQGAEQYF.

The rearrangement uses TRBV2 and TRBJ1-1, with unresolved D. This CDR3 spans 15 amino acids. Germline CDR1 is SNHLY and CDR2 is FYNNEI. The V and J ends lost 3 bases and 3 bases respectively, with 14 bases between them. CDR3 in DNA: TGTGCCAGCAGTGACTTGGGCAGGACCTACACTGAAGCTTTCTTT. It codes for CASSDLGRTYTEAFF.

The rearrangement joins TRBV5-1 to TRBJ1-1; possibly TRBD1 for D (5 bases). Trimming shortened V by 2 bases and J by 4 bases, and 24 bases separated the two germline ends. From germline, CDR1 is SGHRS and CDR2 YFSETQ. This CDR3 comprises 18 residues. The CDR3 here is CASSFGGRVRIDSTEAFF. As DNA, the CDR3 is TGCGCCAGCAGCTTTGGGGGACGGGTCAGAATAGATAGCACTGAAGCTTTCTTT.